This T cell receptor beta chain was profiled in a study of cytomegalovirus exposure and HLA in healthy donors. In the study overall: A prior analysis found some 110 million unique TCR beta sequences from approximately 190 million T cells. Study-level points and caveats: As was reported, the classifier diagnosed cytomegalovirus status with high specificity and sensitivity.

CDR1 is LNHNV, CDR2 YYDKDF, per germline (reference sequence). Trimming pared 0 bases from V and 5 bases from J, leaving 17 bases between. The length of the CDR3 is 17 residues. With respect to this clone: Its target is unknown.

In the PCR, 60 Vbeta and 13 Jbeta primers were used. The protocol was immunoSEQ multiplex PCR, while the TCRdb copy is restricted to in-frame clones and leaves out a portion. The data show about 130,000 clones, over 80% seen once. It was healthy bone marrow donors who served as donors. This chain connects TRBV15 to TRBJ1-5; tentatively, D is TRBD1 (6 bases). The material sequenced was PBMCs. The sequence was obtained from a boy aged 10-17 years in good health and CMV-seronegative. CDR3 loop: CATSRDRLGQGHQPQHF. DNA for the CDR3: TGTGCCACCAGCAGAGATAGGCTCGGGCAGGGGCATCAGCCCCAGCATTTT. Together with reference TRBV15 and TRBJ1-5, the CDR3 gives the full variable domain: DAMVIQNPRYQVTQFGKPVTLSCSQTLNHNVMYWYQQKSSQAPKLLFHYYDKDFNNEADTPDNFQSRRPNTSFCFLDIRSPGLGDTAMYLCATSRDRLGQGHQPQHFGDGTRLSIL.